These 26 T cell receptor beta chains came from one sample sequenced in a study of blood T cells in healthy people across ages. A J-beta primer mix and a sample-barcoded 5' primer were used in a second PCR of roughly 6 to 11 cycles. TCRdb independently ran MiXCR on the 5' RACE reads; one entry per CDR3 protein. Among more than 750,000 distinct CDR3 sequences listed, almost 30% were seen once. A further study also used this sample, focusing on T cells of mothers and their children.

Material: blood. The receptor set was obtained from a woman in her forties in good health.

The J gene is TRBJ2-3, the V gene TRBV27, with TRBD2 as a possible D gene (6 bases). V was pared by 4 bases and J by 0 bases, with 14 bases between. CDR3 length equals 16 residues. In germline, CDR1 is MNHEY, CDR2 SMNVEV (reference sequence). The CDR3 nucleotides read TGTGCCAGCAGTTCCCGACTAGACGTTAGCACAGATACGCAGTATTTT. This translates into CASSSRLDVSTDTQYF.

This clonotype was seen ten or more times. The chain couples TRBV28 to TRBJ1-2; D unclear. Germline-derived CDR1 and CDR2 are MDHEN and SYDVKM. The CDR3 spans 15 residues. V lost 1 base, J lost 4 bases, and 13 bases lay in between. DNA for the CDR3: TGTGCCAGCAGTTTATCCGTTGGGTCGGGCTATGGCTACACCTTC. This translates into CASSLSVGSGYGYTF.

This clonotype occurred a few times. The CDR3 DNA is TGTGCCATCAGTGACCCAAAGCACCAAGAGACCCAGTACTTC. Translation gives CAISDPKHQETQYF. The chain has TRBV10-3 and TRBJ2-5, with D hard to call. Germline-derived CDR1 and CDR2 are ENHRY and SYGVKD. There are 14 residues in the CDR3. The V gene lost 3 bases and the J gene lost 0 bases, with 8 bases spanning the gap.

This clonotype has a count of ten or more. The chain is built from TRBV27 and TRBJ2-7; tentatively, D is TRBD1 or TRBD2 (5 bases each). Germline assignment: CDR1 MNHEY and CDR2 SMNVEV (reference sequence). This CDR3 has 14 residues. Trimming left V 5 bases short and J 7 bases short, with 18 bases between. CDR3 in amino acids: CASSPSRENREQYF. CDR3 nucleotide sequence: TGTGCCAGCAGTCCAAGCAGGGAGAATAGGGAGCAGTACTTC.

This chain joins TRBV5-1 and TRBJ2-1; 12 bases are a match to TRBD1. The germline CDR1 and CDR2 sequences are SGHRS and YFSETQ. The CDR3 consists of 17 residues. V was clipped by 2 bases and J by 9 bases; unmatched bases: 12. Here the CDR3 DNA reads TGCGCCAGCAGCTTCTCATCCGGGACAGGGGGCGGCGGTGAGCAGTTCTTC. Translated, it gives CASSFSSGTGGGGEQFF.

The rearrangement links TRBV12-3 or TRBV12-4 to TRBJ1-2; possible D gene TRBD1, 6 bases. This CDR3 is built from 14 residues. V was shortened by 3 bases and J by 6 bases, with 14 bases between the two germline ends. CDR3 nucleotide sequence: TGTGCCAGCAGTTTTGGGAGGGGGGTAAATGGCTACACCTTC. This codes for CASSFGRGVNGYTF.

This clonotype was seen many times. The chain couples TRBV12-3 or TRBV12-4 to TRBJ2-1; D not resolved. Trimming took off 3 bases at V and 9 bases at J, with 12 bases between the two ends. The CDR3 has 13 residues. DNA of the CDR3: TGTGCCAGCAGTTTTCCCACACCGGGTGAGCAGTTCTTC. Amino acid sequence: CASSFPTPGEQFF.

This clonotype was recorded at least ten times. This chain links TRBV9 with TRBJ2-3, with D hard to call. From germline, CDR1 is SGDLS and CDR2 YYNGEE. This CDR3 spans 16 amino acids. V lost 0 bases and J lost 1, with 12 bases in between. This chain's CDR3 is CASSVEPRIGTDTQYF. CDR3 nucleotide sequence: TGTGCCAGCAGCGTAGAACCCCGGATTGGCACAGATACGCAGTATTTT.

In this sample, this clonotype turned up many times. The chain has TRBV10-3 and TRBJ1-2; TRBD1 is a possible D gene (5 bases). Germline CDR1 is ENHRY and CDR2 is SYGVKD. The CDR3 totals 14 residues. The V gene lost 8 bases and the J gene lost 0 bases, with 13 bases spanning the gap. For the CDR3, the DNA is TGTGCCATCGGAAAAGGGACTACTAACTATGGCTACACCTTC. Translating it yields CAIGKGTTNYGYTF.

Details on this clonotype: A junction end diverges from the germline sequence, so it may reflect a read error. The rearrangement joins TRBV24-1 to TRBJ1-5; D is uncertain. There are 13 residues in the CDR3. CDR1 KGHDR and CDR2 SFDVKD come from the germline V gene. The CDR3, as DNA: TGTGCCGCCAGTGATTTAGCAGGTACAACCCAGCATTTT. This sequence encodes CAASDLAGTTQHF.

In its sample, this clonotype was seen many times. One base away lies a much larger clone, so this may be a sequencing read error. The rearrangement uses TRBV7-2 and TRBJ1-4, with unresolved D. This CDR3 region has 18 residues. The germline gives CDR1 SGHTA, CDR2 FQGNSA. For the CDR3, the DNA is TGTGCCAGCAGCCCAACCCGACAAGATGTTGCAACTAATGAAAAACGGTTTTTT. It translates to CASSPTRQDVATNEKRFF.

For this clonotype: This may be a read error, as it is one base from a much larger clone. The chain combines TRBV12-3 or TRBV12-4 with TRBJ1-5; TRBD1 matches 7 bases. V was pared by 6 bases and J by 2 bases, with 7 bases of the junction left unmatched. The CDR3 contains 15 residues. CDR3 loop: CASRVEQGRNQPQHF. The CDR3 DNA reads TGTGCCAGCAGAGTGGAACAGGGGCGCAATCAGCCCCAGCATTTT.

This sequence joins TRBV7-3 and TRBJ2-3; TRBD2 is a possible D gene (6 bases). The CDR3 sequence is 16 residues long. From germline, CDR1 is SGHTA and CDR2 FQGTGA. The V end lost 1 base, the J end lost 6 bases, and 17 bases lay between the germline ends. CDR3 sequence (DNA): TGTGCCAGCAGCTTAAAAGGGGCGGGGTTAATGGATACGCAGTATTTT. Translated, it gives CASSLKGAGLMDTQYF.

A word on this clonotype: This sequence may be a read error, since a much larger clone differs from it by one base. V is TRBV12-3 or TRBV12-4 and J is TRBJ1-1; D call uncertain. This CDR3 has 14 amino acids. CDR3 loop: CASSQNSGSTKAFF. The CDR3 nucleotides read TGTGCCAGCAGCCAAAACTCCGGGAGCACTAAAGCTTTCTTT.

A word on this clonotype: This clone may be a read error of a much larger clone one base away. The conserved closing phenylalanine or tryptophan is absent in this CDR3, likely reflecting a read error. The chain uses TRBV5-1 and TRBJ2-1; 9 bases agree with TRBD1. The CDR3 runs to 16 residues. Germline V CDR1 and CDR2: SGHRS, YFSETQ. Trimming took 1 base from V and 7 from J; bases not matched to a gene: 9. The DNA of the CDR3 is TGCGCCAGCAGCTTGAGTACCGACAGGGGGAGGAATGAGCAGTTCTGC. Amino acid sequence: CASSLSTDRGRNEQFC.

This clonotype was found a few times. The V and J genes are TRBV3-1 and TRBJ2-7; 8 bases match TRBD1. The CDR3 has 14 amino acids. J lost 3 bases, V lost 4 bases, and 5 bases had no gene match. Germline V gene data show CDR1 as LGHDT and CDR2 as YNNKEL (reference sequence). The CDR3 DNA follows: TGTGCCAGCAGCCCCGGGGACAGGATCTACGAGCAGTACTTC. It is translated as CASSPGDRIYEQYF.

As regards this clonotype: One end of the junction does not line up with germline, which may come from a read error. The genes are TRBV7-7 and TRBJ2-5, with 11 bases aligning to TRBD1. Germline loops: CDR1 SSHAT, CDR2 FNYEAQ (reference sequence). The CDR3 is 18 amino acids. CDR3 in amino acids: CASSSRTRDRGGQETQYF. The CDR3 DNA sequence: TGTGCTAGCAGCTCCCGAACCCGGGACAGGGGGGGTCAAGAGACCCAGTACTTC.

This clonotype was detected a few times. The V call is TRBV12-3 or TRBV12-4, the J call TRBJ1-5; TRBD1 is a possible D gene (5 bases). V lost 4 bases to trimming and J lost 1 base, with 11 bases between them. The CDR3 extends over 15 amino acids. This CDR3 reads CASSWLWGSNQPQHF. CDR3 coding DNA: TGTGCCAGCAGTTGGTTGTGGGGGAGCAATCAGCCCCAGCATTTT.

This clonotype showed up many times. The rearrangement links TRBV12-3 or TRBV12-4 to TRBJ2-1; a possible D gene is TRBD1 (6 bases). The CDR3 is 14 residues long. V shed 1 base and J shed 7 bases, with 11 bases lying between them. The CDR3 loop is CASSLGGRQNEQFF. The DNA for the CDR3 is TGTGCCAGCAGTTTAGGGGGGCGTCAGAATGAGCAGTTCTTC.

In its sample, this clonotype was seen many times. V is TRBV28 and J is TRBJ2-5, with D unclear. This CDR3 contains 14 residues. Trimming stripped 5 bases from V and 5 bases from J, with 15 bases between. Per the germline V gene, CDR1 is MDHEN and CDR2 is SYDVKM. The CDR3 loop is CASSALGKGETQYF. CDR3 DNA: TGTGCCAGCAGTGCCCTGGGAAAGGGTGAGACCCAGTACTTC.

This rearrangement joins TRBV7-8 to TRBJ2-3; D is unclear. The V end was cut by 5 bases, the J end by 2 bases, with 14 bases between. The CDR3 has 15 amino acids. Germline CDR1 SGHVS, CDR2 FQNEAQ. The CDR3 region is CASSPQSTDTDTQYF. CDR3 sequence (DNA): TGTGCCAGCAGCCCCCAGTCCACGGACACAGATACGCAGTATTTT.

This clonotype was seen ten or more times. The chain links TRBV6-4 to TRBJ1-2, with D uncertain. Per the germline V gene, CDR1 is MRHNA and CDR2 is SNTAGT. The CDR3 totals 13 residues. V dropped 6 bases and J dropped 2 bases, with 10 bases sitting between them. The CDR3 sequence: CASSQGVNYGYTF. In DNA, the CDR3 is TGTGCCAGCAGCCAAGGTGTGAACTATGGCTACACCTTC.

This clonotype was detected ten times or more. The chain combines TRBV12-3 or TRBV12-4 with TRBJ1-1, with TRBD1 matching 8 bases. This CDR3 has 16 amino acids. V was pared by 3 bases and J by 2 bases, with 8 bases of the junction left unmatched. CDR3 in amino acids: CASSFPHGQGNTEAFF. CDR3 coding DNA: TGTGCCAGCAGTTTCCCTCACGGACAGGGAAACACTGAAGCTTTCTTT.

Only a few counts were recorded for this clonotype. The V and J genes are TRBV9 and TRBJ2-7, with 8 bases that match TRBD2. Germline values: CDR1 SGDLS, CDR2 YYNGEE. V was pared by 3 bases and J by 0 bases, with 14 bases of the junction left unmatched. The CDR3 is made up of 18 amino acids. Here the CDR3 reads CASSGSRWAGTSSYEQYF. The CDR3 DNA reads as TGTGCCAGCAGCGGATCCCGTTGGGCCGGGACTAGCTCCTACGAGCAGTACTTC.

The V call is TRBV7-2, the J call TRBJ2-1, with D perhaps matching TRBD1 or TRBD2 (6 bases each). CDR3 length: 15 amino acids. V was pared by 4 bases and J by 8 bases, with 18 bases between. Germline V gene lookup returns CDR1 SGHTA and CDR2 FQGNSA. This CDR3 reads CASSSGGSGAHEQFF. Written as DNA, the CDR3 is TGTGCCAGCAGCTCTGGGGGCTCGGGGGCCCATGAGCAGTTCTTC.

There are a few counts of this clonotype. The rearrangement joins TRBV28 to TRBJ2-7; D not certain. CDR1 and CDR2 (germline): MDHEN, SYDVKM. The CDR3 is made up of 14 amino acids. Trimming pared 3 bases from V and 1 base from J, leaving 10 bases between. This CDR3 is CASSLVAVSYEQYF. DNA for the CDR3: TGTGCCAGCAGTTTGGTGGCAGTTTCCTACGAGCAGTACTTC.